This TCR beta chain is drawn from a study of shared clonotypes between healthy human individuals. Germline loops: CDR1 MNHEY, CDR2 SVGAGI. Trimming removed 10 bases at V and 3 bases at J, with 11 bases between. The CDR3 consists of 12 residues. CD45RA+ naive and CD45RA-negative memory subsets were separated from CD4+ cells. Assay: immunoSEQ multiplex PCR; the TCRdb copy retains only in-frame clones and omits some. Of about 1 million clones listed, around four fifths are singletons. The specimen sequenced was memory CD4+ T cells sorted from blood. As to subset: CD45RA-negative fraction. The TCR was taken from a man aged 18 to 30 in good health. J is TRBJ2-3 and V is TRBV6-5; D is unclear. The chain's CDR3 is CATQAETDTQYF. CDR3 nucleotides: TGTGCCACCCAGGCCGAGACAGATACGCAGTATTTT.